This T cell receptor beta chain was sequenced in a study of CD8 T cells in ankylosing spondylitis. Study-wide points: Made up of several highly homologous variants, a TCR beta motif appeared characteristic of ankylosing spondylitis blood. There were earlier reports of some motif variants in reactive arthritis synovial fluid and blood.

The sample holds many counts of this clonotype. Its antigen is not identified. Deletions cut 8 bases from V and 6 bases from J, with 19 bases between. The CDR3 has 14 amino acids. CDR1 is SQVTM and CDR2 is ANQGSEA in the germline V gene. Preparation of TCR beta libraries was done by quantitative 5'-RACE with molecular barcodes. MiXCR, run by TCRdb on the 5' RACE reads, gives a single entry per CDR3 protein. Here the sample spans 180,000 or so distinct CDR3 sequences, 11% being singletons. The genes are TRBV29-1 and TRBJ2-2; D is perhaps TRBD2 (6 bases). This clonotype was sampled from a male donor with ankylosing spondylitis or in good health (not recorded which). Source material: blood, either unsorted or a sorted T cell fraction (not recorded which). The CDR3 loop is CSSKMGGMAGELFF. As DNA, the CDR3 is TGCAGCAGTAAAATGGGGGGAATGGCCGGGGAGCTGTTTTTT.